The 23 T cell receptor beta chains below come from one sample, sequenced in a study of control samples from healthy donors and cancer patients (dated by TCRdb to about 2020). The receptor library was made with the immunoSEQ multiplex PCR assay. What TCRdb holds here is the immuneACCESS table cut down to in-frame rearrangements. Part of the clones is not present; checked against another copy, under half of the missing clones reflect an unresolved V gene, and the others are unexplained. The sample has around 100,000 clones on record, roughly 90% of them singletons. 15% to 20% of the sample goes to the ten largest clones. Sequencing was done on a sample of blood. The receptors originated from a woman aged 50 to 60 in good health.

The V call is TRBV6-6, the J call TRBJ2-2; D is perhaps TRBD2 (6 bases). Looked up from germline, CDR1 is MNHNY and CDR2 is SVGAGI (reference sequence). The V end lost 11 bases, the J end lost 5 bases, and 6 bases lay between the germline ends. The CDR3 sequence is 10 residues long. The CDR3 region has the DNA TGTGCCCGGGGGACCGGGGAGCTGTTTTTT. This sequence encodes CARGTGELFF.

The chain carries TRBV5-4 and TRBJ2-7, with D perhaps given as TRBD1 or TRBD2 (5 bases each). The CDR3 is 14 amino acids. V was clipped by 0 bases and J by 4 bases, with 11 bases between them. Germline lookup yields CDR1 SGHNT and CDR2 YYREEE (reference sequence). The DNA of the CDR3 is TGTGCCAGCAGCTTGGGAGGGAAGGGGTACGAGCAGTACGTC. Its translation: CASSLGGKGYEQYV.

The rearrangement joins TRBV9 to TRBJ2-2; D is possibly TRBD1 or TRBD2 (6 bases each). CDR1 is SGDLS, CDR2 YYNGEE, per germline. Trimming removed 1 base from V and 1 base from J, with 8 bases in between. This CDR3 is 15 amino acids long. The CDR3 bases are TGTGCCAGCAGCGTAAGGGGGGAGAACACCGGGGAGCTGTTTTTT. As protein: CASSVRGENTGELFF.

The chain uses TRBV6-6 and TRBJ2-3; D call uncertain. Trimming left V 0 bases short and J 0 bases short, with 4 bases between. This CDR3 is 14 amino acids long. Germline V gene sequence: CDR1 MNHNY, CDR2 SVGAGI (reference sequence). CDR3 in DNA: TGTGCCAGCAGTTACTCGGCAAGCACAGATACGCAGTATTTT. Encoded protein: CASSYSASTDTQYF.

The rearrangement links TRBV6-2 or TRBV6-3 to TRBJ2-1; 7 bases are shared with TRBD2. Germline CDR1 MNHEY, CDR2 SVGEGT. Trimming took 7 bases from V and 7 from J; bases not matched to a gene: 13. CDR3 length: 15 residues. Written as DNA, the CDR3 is TGTGCCAGCATCCCGACTAGCAGGCCGCTTAATGAGCAGTTCTTC. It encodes CASIPTSRPLNEQFF.

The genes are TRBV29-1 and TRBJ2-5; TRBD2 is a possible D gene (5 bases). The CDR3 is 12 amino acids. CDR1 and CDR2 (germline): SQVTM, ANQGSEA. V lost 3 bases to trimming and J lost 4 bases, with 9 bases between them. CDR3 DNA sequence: TGCAGCGTTGAGATGGGAGTAGAGACCCAGTACTTC. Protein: CSVEMGVETQYF.

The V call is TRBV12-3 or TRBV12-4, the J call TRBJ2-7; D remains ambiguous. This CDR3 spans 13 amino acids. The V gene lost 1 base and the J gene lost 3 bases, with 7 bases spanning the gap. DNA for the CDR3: TGTGCCAGCAGTTTAGTGGCCGGCTACGAGCAGTACTTC. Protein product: CASSLVAGYEQYF.

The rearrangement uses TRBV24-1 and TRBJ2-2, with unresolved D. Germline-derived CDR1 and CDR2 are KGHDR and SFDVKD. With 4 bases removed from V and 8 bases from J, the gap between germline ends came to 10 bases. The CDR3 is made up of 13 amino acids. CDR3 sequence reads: CATSEELKGELFF. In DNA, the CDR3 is TGTGCCACCAGTGAGGAATTAAAAGGGGAGCTGTTTTTT.

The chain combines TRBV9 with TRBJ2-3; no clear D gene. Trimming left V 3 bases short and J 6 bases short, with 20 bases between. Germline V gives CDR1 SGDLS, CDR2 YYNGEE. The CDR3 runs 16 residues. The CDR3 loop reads CASSGQSLVPRDTQYF. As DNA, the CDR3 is TGTGCCAGCAGCGGACAATCTCTAGTCCCGCGGGATACGCAGTATTTT.

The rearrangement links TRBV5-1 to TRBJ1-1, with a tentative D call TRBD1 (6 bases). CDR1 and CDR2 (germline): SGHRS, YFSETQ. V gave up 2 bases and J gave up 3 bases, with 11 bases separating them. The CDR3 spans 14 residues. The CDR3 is CASSFGGIDTEAFF. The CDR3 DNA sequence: TGCGCCAGCAGCTTCGGGGGCATCGACACTGAAGCTTTCTTT.

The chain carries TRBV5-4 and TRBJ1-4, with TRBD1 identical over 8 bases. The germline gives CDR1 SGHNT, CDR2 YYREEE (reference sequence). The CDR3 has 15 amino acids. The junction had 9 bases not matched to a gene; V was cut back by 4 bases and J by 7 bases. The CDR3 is CASSRVGRGPEKLFF. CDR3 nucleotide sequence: TGTGCCAGCAGCAGGGTAGGCAGGGGGCCTGAAAAACTGTTTTTT.

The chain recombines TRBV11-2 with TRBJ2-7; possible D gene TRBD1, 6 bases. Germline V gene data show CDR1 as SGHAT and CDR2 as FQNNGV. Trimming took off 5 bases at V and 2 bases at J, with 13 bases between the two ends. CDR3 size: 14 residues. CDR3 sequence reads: CASSPEGEAYEQYF. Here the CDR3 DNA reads TGTGCCAGCAGCCCCGAGGGGGAAGCCTACGAGCAGTACTTC.

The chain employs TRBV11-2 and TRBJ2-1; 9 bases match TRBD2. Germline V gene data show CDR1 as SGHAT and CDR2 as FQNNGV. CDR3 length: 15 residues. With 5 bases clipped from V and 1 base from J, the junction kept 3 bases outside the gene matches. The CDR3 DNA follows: TGTGCCAGCAGCGAAACTAGCGGGTCCTACAATGAGCAGTTCTTC. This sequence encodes CASSETSGSYNEQFF.

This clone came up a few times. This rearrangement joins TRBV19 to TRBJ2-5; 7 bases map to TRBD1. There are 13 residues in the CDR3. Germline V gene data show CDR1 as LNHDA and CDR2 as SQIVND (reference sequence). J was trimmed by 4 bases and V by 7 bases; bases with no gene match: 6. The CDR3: CASNRGLGETQYF. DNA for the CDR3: TGTGCCAGTAATAGGGGGCTTGGAGAGACCCAGTACTTC.

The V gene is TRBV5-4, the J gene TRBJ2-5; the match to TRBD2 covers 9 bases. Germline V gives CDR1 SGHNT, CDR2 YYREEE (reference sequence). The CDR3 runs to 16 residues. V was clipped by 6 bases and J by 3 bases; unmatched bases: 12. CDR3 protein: CASTPERTSVKETQYF. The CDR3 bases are TGTGCCAGCACCCCAGAAAGGACTAGCGTTAAAGAGACCCAGTACTTC.

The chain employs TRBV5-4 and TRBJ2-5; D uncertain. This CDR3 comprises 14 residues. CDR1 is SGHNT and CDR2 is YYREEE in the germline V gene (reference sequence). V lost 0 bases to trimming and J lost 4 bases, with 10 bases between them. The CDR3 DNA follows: TGTGCCAGCAGCTTGGAAAGATGGGCAGAGACCCAGTACTTC. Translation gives CASSLERWAETQYF.

CDR3 DNA: TGTGCCAGCAGTTTACGAGGGGTCCCAGACTATGGCTACACCTTC. Amino acid sequence: CASSLRGVPDYGYTF. The chain combines TRBV27 with TRBJ1-2; the D gene is possibly TRBD1 (5 bases). The V gene's germline CDR1 is MNHEY and CDR2 SMNVEV (reference sequence). The CDR3 spans 15 residues. V dropped 2 bases and J dropped 3 bases, with 13 bases sitting between them.

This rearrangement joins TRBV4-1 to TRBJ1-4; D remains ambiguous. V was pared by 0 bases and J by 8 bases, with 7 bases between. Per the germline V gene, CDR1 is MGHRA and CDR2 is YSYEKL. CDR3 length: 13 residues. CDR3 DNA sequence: TGCGCCAGCAGCCAAGAACGTGGGGAAAAACTGTTTTTT. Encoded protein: CASSQERGEKLFF.

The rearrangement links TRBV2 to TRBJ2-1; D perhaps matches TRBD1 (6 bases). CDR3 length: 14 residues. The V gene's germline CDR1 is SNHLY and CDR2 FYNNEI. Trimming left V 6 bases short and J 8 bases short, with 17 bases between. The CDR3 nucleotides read TGTGCCAGCAGAAGAGGGGGAGCGCGTGATGAGCAGTTCTTC. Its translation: CASRRGGARDEQFF.

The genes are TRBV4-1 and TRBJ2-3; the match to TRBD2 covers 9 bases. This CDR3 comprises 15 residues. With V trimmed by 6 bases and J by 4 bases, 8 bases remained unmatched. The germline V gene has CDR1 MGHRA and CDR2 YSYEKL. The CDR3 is CASRERGAGADTQYF. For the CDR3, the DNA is TGCGCCAGCAGAGAGCGGGGGGCTGGGGCAGATACGCAGTATTTT.

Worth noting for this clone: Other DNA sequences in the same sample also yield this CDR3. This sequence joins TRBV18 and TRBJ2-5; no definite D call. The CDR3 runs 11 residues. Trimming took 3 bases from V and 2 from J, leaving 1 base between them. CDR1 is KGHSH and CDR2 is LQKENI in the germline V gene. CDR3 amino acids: CASSPQETQYF. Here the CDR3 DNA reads TGTGCCAGCTCACCTCAAGAGACCCAGTACTTC.

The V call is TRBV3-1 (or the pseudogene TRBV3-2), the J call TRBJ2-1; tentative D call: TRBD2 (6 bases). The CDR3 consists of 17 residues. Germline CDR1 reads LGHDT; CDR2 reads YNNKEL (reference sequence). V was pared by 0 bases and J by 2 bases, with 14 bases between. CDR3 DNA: TGTGCCAGCAGCCAAGAAACCGGGAGTCCCCCCTACAATGAGCAGTTCTTC. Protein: CASSQETGSPPYNEQFF.

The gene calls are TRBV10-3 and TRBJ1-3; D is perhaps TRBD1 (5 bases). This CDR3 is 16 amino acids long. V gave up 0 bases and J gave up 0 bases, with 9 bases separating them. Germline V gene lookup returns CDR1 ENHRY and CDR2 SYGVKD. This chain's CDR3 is CAISESGLVSGNTIYF. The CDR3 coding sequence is TGTGCCATCAGTGAGTCGGGGCTGGTCTCTGGAAACACCATATATTTT.